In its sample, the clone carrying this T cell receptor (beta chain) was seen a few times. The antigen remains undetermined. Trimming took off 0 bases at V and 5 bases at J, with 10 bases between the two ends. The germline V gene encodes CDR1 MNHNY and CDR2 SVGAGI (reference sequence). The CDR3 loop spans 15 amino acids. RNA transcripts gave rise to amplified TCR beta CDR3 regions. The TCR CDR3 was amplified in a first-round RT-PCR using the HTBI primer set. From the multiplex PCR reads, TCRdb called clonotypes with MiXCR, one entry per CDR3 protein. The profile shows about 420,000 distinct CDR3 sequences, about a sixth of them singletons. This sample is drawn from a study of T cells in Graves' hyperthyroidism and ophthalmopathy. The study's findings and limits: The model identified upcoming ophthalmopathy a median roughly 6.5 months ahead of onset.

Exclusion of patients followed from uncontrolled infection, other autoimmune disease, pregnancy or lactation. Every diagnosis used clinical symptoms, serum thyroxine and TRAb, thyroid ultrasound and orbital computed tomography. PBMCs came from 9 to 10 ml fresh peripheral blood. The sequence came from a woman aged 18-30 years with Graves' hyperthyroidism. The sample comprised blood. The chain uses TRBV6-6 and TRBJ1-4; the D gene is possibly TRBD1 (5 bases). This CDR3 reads CASSYSWSGNEKLFF. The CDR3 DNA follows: TGTGCCAGCAGTTACTCGTGGTCAGGGAATGAAAAACTGTTTTTT.